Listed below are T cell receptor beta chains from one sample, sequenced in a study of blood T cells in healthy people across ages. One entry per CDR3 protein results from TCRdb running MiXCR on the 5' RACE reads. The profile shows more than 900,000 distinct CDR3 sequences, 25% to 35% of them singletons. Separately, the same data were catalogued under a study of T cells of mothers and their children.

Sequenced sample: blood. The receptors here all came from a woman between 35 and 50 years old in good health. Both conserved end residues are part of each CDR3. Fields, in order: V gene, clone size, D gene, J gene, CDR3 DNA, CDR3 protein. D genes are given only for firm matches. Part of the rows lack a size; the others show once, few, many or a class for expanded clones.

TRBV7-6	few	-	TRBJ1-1	TGTGCCAGCAGCCCAGCAGAGAACACTGAAGCTTTCTTT	CASSPAENTEAFF
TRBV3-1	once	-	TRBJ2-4	TGTGCCAGCAGCCAAGTTTTGTGGACATCCCACAATGAGCAGTACTTC	CASSQVLWTSHNEQYF
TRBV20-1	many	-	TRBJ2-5	TGCAGTGCTGGGAAAACTAGCTGGGGGACCCAGTACTTC	CSAGKTSWGTQYF
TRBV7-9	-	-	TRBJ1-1	TGTGCCAGCAGCTCATACAGGGAGAGAGCTGAAGCTTTCTTT	CASSSYRERAEAFF
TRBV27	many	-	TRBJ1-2	TGTGCCAGCAGTTTGTACGGGGGGATAGATGGCTACACCTTC	CASSLYGGIDGYTF
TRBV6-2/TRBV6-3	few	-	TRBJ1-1	TGTGCCAGCAGTGGATGGACGGGGACTGAAGCTTTCTTT	CASSGWTGTEAFF
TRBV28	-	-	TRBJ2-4	TGTGCCAGCATCCAACACGGGACAAGCCCTGACATTCAGTACTTC	CASIQHGTSPDIQYF
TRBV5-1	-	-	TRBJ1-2	TGCGCCAGCAGCTTGGATAACAGACCTAACTATGGCTACACCTTC	CASSLDNRPNYGYTF
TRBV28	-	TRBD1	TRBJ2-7	TGTGCCAGCAGTTCCCATCGGACAGGGATTACCTACGAGCAGTACTTC	CASSSHRTGITYEQYF
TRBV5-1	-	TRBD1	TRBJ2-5	TGCGCCAGCAGCGCGGGACAGGACTTGACCCAGTACTTC	CASSAGQDLTQYF
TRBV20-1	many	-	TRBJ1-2	TGCAGTGCTAGAGATCCCAAGGGAGTTAACTATGGCTACACCTTC	CSARDPKGVNYGYTF
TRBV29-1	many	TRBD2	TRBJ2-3	TGCAGCGCCGGGATCGGGACTAGCGTGGGTACGCAGTATTTT	CSAGIGTSVGTQYF
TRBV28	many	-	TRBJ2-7	TGTGCCAGCAGTTTATGGGACAGCGCCTACGAGCAGTACTTC	CASSLWDSAYEQYF
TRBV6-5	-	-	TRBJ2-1	TGTGCCAACAGTTACCGGGACCGGCTTTACAATGAGCAGTTCTTC	CANSYRDRLYNEQFF
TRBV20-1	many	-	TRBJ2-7	TGCAGTGCACCCGAGGCAGGGGAGGTGTCGTACGAGCAGTACTTC	CSAPEAGEVSYEQYF
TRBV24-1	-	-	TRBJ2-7	TGTGTCACCAGTGAACACGCAGGGGCCTACGAGCAGTACTTC	CVTSEHAGAYEQYF
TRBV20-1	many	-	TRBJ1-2	TGCAGTGCTAGAGATCGACAAGCCTATGGCTACACCTTC	CSARDRQAYGYTF
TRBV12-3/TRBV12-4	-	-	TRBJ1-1	TGTGCCAGCAGTTTGTCGGTCCTGAACACTGAAGCTTTCTTT	CASSLSVLNTEAFF
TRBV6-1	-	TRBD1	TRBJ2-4	TGTGCCAGCAGTGATATGGGCAGGGGGCCTGACATTCAGTACTTC	CASSDMGRGPDIQYF
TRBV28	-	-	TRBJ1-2	TGTGCCAGCAGTTTGGCCAAAGGGGGGGTGAACTATGGCTACACCTTC	CASSLAKGGVNYGYTF
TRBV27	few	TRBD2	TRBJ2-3	TGTGCCAGCAGTAAACCGGGACTAGGAGTAGATACGCAGTATTTT	CASSKPGLGVDTQYF
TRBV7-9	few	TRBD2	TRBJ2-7	TGTGCCAGCAGCGCGAGCGGGGAGACCTACGAGCAGTACTTC	CASSASGETYEQYF
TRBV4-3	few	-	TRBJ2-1	TGCGCCAGCAGCCAAGTATGGGCGGGGACCCACGATGAGCAGTTCTTC	CASSQVWAGTHDEQFF
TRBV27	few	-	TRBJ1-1	TGTGCCAGCAGTTGCTCAGGGGCTTGTGCTGAAGCTTTCTTT	CASSCSGACAEAFF
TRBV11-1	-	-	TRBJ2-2	TGTGCCAGCAGCTTTATTCCCATTGCGAACACCGGGGAGCTGTTTTTT	CASSFIPIANTGELFF
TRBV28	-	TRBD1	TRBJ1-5	TGTGCCAGCAGTTTATCGTCAGGCCAGGGGGATCAGCCCCAGCATTTT	CASSLSSGQGDQPQHF
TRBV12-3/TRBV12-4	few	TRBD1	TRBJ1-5	TGTGCCAGCAGTCCTCGACAGGGGAGGAATCAGCCCCAGCATTTT	CASSPRQGRNQPQHF
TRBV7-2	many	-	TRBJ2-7	TGTGCCAGCAGCTTAGTGGTAGAGCAGTACTTC	CASSLVVEQYF
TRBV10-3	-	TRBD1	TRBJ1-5	TGTGCCATCAGTGAGCAGGGGGGTCAGCCCCAGCATTTT	CAISEQGGQPQHF
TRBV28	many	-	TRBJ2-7	TGTGCCAGCAGCCGTGCGTCGACGGAGATAATCGGGTACGAGCAGTACTTC	CASSRASTEIIGYEQYF
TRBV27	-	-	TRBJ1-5	TGTGCCAGCAGCGTCCGTGTTGATCAGCCCCAGCATTTT	CASSVRVDQPQHF
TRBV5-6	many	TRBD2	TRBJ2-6	TGTGCCAGCAGAGTGGGAGGGCCTGGGGCCAACGTCCTGACTTTC	CASRVGGPGANVLTF
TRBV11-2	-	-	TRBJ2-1	TGTGCCAGCAGCCTTTTACCAGACAGGGGAGGGAATGAGCAGTTCTTC	CASSLLPDRGGNEQFF
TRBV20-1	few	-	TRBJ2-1	TGCAGTGCTACTACACAATATCCCTTTAGCGCCTCCTACAATGAGCAGTTCTTC	CSATTQYPFSASYNEQFF
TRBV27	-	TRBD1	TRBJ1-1	TGTGCCAGCAGGCGGACAGGGGTTCCTGAAGCTTTCTTT	CASRRTGVPEAFF
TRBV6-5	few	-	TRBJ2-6	TGTGCCAGCGAAGCGGGCAGCTCTGGGGCCAACGTCCTGACTTTC	CASEAGSSGANVLTF
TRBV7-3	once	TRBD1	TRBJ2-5	TGTGCCAGCAGCTCTCTACAGGGGCAGGGGGAGACCCAGTACTTC	CASSSLQGQGETQYF